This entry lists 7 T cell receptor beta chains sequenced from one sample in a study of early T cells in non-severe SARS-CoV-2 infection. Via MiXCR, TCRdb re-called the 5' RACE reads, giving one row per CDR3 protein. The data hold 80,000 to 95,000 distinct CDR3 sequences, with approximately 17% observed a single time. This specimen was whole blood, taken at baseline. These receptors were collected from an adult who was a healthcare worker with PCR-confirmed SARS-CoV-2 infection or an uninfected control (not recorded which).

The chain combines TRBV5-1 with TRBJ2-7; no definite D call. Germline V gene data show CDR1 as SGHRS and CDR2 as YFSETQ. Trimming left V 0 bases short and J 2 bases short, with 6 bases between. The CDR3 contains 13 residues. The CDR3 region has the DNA TGCGCCAGCAGCTTGGCACCGGCCTACGAGCAGTACTTC. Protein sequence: CASSLAPAYEQYF. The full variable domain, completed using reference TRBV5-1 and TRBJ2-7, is KAGVTQTPRYLIKTRGQQVTLSCSPISGHRSVSWYQQTPGQGLQFLFEYFSETQRNKGNFPGRFSGRQFSNSRSEMNVSTLELGDSALYLCASSLAPAYEQYFGPGTRLTVT.

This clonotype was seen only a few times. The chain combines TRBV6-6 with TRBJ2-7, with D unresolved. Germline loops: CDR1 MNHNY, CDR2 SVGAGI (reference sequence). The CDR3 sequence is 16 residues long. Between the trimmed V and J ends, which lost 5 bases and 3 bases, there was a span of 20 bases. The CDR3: CASSNARAEKSYEQYF. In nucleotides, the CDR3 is TGTGCCAGCAGTAATGCACGGGCGGAGAAGAGCTACGAGCAGTACTTC.

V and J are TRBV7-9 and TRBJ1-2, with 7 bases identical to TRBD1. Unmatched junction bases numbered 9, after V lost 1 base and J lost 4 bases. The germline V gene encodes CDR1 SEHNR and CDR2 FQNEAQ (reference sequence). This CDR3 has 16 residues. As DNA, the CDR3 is TGTGCCAGCAGCTTAGACGCCACAGGGGACGTCTATGGCTACACCTTC. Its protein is CASSLDATGDVYGYTF. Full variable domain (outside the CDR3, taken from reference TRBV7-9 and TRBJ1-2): DTGVSQNPRHKITKRGQNVTFRCDPISEHNRLYWYRQTLGQGPEFLTYFQNEAQLEKSRLLSDRFSAERPKGSFSTLEIQRTEQGDSAMYLCASSLDATGDVYGYTFGSGTRLTVV.

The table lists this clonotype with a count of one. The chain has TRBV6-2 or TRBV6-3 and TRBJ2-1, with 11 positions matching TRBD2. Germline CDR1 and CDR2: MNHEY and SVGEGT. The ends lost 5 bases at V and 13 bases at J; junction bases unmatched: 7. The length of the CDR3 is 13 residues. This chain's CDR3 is CASSESGTSGQFF. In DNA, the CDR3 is TGTGCCAGCAGTGAATCCGGGACTAGCGGACAGTTCTTC.

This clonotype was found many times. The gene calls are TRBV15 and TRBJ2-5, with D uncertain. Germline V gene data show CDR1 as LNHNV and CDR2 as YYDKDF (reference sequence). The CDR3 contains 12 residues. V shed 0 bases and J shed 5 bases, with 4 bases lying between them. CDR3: CATSRDLETQYF. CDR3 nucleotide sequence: TGTGCCACCAGCAGAGATCTGGAGACCCAGTACTTC.

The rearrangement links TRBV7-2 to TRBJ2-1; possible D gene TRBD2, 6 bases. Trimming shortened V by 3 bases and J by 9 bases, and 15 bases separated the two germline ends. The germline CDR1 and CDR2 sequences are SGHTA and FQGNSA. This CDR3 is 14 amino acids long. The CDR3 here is CASSLPGASREQFF. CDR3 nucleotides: TGTGCCAGCAGCTTGCCGGGAGCAAGTCGTGAGCAGTTCTTC.

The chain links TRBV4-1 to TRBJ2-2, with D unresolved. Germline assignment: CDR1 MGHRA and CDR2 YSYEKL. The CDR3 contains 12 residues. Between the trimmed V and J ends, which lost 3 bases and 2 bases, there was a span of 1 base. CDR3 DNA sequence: TGCGCCAGCAGCCACAACACCGGGGAGCTGTTTTTT. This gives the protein CASSHNTGELFF.